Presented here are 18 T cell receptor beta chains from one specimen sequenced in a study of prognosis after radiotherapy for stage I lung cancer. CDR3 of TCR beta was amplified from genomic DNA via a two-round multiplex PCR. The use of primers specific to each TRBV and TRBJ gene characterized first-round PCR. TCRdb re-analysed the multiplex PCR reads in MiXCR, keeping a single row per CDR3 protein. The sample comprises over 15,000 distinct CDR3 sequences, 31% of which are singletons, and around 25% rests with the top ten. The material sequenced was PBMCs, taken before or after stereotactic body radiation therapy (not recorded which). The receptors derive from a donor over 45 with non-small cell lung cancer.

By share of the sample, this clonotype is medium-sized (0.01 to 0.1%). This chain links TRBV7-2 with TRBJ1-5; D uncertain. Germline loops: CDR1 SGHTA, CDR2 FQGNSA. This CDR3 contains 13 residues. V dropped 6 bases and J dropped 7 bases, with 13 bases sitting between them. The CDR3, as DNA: TGTGCCAGCAGTCTAGGACCGTGGCAGCCCCAGCATTTT. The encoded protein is CASSLGPWQPQHF.

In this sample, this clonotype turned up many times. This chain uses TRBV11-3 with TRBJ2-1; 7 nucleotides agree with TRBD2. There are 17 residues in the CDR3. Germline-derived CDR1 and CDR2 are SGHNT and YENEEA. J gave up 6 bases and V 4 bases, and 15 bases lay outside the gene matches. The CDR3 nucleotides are TGTGCCAGCAGCTCCACGGGGAGCGGGATCGTACGCAATGAGCAGTTCTTC. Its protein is CASSSTGSGIVRNEQFF.

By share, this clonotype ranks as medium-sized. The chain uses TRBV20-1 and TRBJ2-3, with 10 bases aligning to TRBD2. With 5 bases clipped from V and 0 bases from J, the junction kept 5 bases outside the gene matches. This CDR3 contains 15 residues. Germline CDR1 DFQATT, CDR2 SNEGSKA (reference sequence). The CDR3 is CSAHISGRSTDTQYF. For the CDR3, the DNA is TGCAGTGCTCATATTAGCGGGAGGAGCACAGATACGCAGTATTTT.

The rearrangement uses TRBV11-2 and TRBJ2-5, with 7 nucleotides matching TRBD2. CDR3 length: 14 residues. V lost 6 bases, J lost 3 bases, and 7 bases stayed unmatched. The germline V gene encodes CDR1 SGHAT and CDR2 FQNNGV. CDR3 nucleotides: TGTGCCAGCAGTAAGACTAGCAGGAAAGAGACCCAGTACTTC. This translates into CASSKTSRKETQYF.

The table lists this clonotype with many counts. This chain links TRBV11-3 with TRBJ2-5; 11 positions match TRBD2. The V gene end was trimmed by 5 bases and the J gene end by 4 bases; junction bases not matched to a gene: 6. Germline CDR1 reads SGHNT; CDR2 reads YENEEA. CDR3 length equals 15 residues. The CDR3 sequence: CASSQGLAGRETQYF. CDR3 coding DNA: TGTGCCAGCAGCCAAGGACTAGCGGGTCGAGAGACCCAGTACTTC.

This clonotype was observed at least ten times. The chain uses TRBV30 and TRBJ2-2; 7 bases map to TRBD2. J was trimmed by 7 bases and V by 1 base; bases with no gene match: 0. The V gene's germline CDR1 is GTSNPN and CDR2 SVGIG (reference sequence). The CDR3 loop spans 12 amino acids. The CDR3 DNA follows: TGTGCCTGGAGTGCGGGGGGCGGGGAGCTGTTTTTT. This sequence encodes CAWSAGGGELFF.

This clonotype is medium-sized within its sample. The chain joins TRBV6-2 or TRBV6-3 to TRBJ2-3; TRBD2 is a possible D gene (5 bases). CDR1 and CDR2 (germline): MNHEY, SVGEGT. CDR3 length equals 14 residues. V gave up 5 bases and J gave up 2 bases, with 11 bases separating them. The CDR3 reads CASSERADTDTQYF. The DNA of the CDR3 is TGTGCCAGCAGTGAAAGAGCGGACACAGATACGCAGTATTTT.

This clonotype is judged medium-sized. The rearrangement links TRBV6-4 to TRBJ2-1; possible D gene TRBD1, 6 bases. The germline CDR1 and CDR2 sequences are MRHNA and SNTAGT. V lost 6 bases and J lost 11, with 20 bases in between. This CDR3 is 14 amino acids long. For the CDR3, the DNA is TGTGCCAGCAGGGATAGAGGACAGAAAGAACAGCAGTTCTTC. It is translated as CASRDRGQKEQQFF.

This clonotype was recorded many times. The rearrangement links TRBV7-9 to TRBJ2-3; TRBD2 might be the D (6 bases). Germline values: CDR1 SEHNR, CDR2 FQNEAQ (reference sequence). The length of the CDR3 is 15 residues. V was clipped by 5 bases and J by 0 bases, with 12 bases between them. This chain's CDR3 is CASSVSGLSTDTQYF. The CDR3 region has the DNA TGTGCCAGCAGCGTTAGCGGACTAAGCACAGATACGCAGTATTTT.

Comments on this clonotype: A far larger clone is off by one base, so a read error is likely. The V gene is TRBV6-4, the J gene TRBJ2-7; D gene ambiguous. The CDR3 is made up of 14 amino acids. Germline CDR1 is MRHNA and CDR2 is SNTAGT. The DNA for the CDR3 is TGTGCCAGCAGTCCCCGAAGCGACTCCCACGAGCTGTACTTC. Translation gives CASSPRSDSHELYF.

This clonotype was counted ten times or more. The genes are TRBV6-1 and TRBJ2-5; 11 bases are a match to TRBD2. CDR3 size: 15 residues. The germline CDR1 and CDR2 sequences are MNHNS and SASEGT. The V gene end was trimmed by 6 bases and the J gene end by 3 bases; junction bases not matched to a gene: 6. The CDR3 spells CASSAGLAGEETQYF. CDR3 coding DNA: TGTGCCAGCAGCGCCGGACTAGCGGGTGAAGAGACCCAGTACTTC.

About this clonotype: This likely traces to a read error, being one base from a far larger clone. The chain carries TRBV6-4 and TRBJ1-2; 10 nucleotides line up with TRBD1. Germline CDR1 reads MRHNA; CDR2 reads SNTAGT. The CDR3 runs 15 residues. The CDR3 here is CVSSETGGANYGYTF. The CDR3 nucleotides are TGTGTCAGCAGTGAGACAGGGGGCGCTAACTATGGCTACACCTTC.

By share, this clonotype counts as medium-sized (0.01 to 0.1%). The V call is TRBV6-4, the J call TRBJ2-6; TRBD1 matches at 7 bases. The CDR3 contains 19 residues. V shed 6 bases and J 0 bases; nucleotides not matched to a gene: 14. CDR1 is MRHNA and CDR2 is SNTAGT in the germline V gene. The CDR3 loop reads CASSVNGDRQYSGANVLTF. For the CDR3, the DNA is TGTGCCAGCAGCGTCAACGGGGACAGACAATACTCTGGGGCCAACGTCCTGACTTTC.

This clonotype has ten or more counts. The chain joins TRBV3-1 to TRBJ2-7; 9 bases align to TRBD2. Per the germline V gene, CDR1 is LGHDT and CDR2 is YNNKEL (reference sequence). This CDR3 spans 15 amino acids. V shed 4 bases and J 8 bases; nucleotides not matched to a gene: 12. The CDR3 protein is CASSRLGTSSFKQYF. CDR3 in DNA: TGTGCCAGCAGCCGGCTGGGGACTAGCTCGTTCAAGCAGTACTTC.

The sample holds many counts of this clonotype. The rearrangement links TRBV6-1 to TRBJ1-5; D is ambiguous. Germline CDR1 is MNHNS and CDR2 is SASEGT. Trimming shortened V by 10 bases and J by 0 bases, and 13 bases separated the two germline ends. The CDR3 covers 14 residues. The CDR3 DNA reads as TGTGCCACCCAGAAAAGTAATAGCAATCAGCCCCAGCATTTT. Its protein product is CATQKSNSNQPQHF.

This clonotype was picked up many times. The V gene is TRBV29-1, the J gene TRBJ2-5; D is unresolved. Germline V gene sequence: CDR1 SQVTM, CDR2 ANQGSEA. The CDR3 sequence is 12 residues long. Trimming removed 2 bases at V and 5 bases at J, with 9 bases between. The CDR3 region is CSVEWQAETQYF. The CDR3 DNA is TGCAGCGTTGAATGGCAGGCTGAGACCCAGTACTTC.

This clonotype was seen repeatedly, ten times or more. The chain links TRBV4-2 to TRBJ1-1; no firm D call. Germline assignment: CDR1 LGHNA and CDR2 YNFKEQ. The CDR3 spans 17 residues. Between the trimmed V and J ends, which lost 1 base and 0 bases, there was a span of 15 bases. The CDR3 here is CASSQGTSQRMNTEAFF. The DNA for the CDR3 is TGTGCCAGCAGCCAAGGTACGTCGCAGAGGATGAACACTGAAGCTTTCTTT.

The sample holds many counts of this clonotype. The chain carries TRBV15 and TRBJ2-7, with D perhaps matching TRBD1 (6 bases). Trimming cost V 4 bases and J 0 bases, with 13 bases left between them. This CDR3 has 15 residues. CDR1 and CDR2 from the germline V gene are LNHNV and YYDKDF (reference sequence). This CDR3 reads CATSKDRLHSYEQYF. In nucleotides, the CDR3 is TGTGCCACCAGCAAAGACAGGTTGCACTCCTACGAGCAGTACTTC.